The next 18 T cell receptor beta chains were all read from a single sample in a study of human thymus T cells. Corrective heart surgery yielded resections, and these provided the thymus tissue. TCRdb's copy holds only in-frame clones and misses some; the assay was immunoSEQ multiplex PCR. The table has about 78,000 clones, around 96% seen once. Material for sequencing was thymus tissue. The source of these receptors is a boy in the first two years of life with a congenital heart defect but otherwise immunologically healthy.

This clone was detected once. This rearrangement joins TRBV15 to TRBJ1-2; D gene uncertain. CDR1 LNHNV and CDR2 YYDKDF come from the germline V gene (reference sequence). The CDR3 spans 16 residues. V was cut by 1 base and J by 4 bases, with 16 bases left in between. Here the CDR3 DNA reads TGTGCCACCAGCAGAGGCCCGTATAGGCGATTCTATGGCTACACCTTC. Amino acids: CATSRGPYRRFYGYTF.

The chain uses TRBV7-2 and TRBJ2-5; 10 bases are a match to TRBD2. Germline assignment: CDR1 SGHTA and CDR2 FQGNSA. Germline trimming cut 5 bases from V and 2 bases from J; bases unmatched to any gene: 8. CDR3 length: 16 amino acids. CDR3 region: CASSPRTSGDQETQYF. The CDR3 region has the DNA TGTGCCAGCAGCCCCCGGACTAGCGGCGATCAAGAGACCCAGTACTTC.

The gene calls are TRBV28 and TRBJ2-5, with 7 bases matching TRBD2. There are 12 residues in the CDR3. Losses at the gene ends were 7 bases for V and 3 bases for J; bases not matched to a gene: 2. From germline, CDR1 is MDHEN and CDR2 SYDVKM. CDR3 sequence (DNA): TGTGCCAGCACTGGGGGGGAAGAGACCCAGTACTTC. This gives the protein CASTGGEETQYF.

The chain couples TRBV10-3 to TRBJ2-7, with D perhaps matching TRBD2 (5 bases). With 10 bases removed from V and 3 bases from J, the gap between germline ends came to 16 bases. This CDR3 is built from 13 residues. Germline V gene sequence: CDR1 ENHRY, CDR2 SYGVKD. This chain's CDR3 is CATAAGRDYEQYF. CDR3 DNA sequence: TGTGCCACGGCCGCCGGACGGGACTACGAGCAGTACTTC.

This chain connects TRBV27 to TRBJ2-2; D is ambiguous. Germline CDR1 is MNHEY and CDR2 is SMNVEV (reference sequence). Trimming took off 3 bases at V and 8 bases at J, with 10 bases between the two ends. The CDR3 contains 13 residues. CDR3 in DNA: TGTGCCAGCAGTTTGTTTCTTGCGGGGGAGCTGTTTTTT. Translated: CASSLFLAGELFF.

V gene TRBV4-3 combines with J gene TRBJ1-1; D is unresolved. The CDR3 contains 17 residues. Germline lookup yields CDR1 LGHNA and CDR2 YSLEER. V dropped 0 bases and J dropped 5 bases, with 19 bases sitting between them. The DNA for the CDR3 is TGCGCCAGCAGCCAAGATGCGGGTAGTTTATCGGGAACTGAAGCTTTCTTT. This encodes CASSQDAGSLSGTEAFF.

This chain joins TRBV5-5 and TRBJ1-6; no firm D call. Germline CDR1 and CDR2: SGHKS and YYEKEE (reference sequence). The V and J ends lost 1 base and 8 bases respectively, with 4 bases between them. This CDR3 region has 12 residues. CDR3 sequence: CASSLSDSPLHF. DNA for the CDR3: TGTGCCAGCAGCTTGTCTGATTCACCCCTCCACTTT.

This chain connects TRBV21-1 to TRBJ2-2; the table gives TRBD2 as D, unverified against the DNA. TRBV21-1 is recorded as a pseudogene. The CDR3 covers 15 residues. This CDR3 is CASSKEEVVTGELFF. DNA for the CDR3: TGTGCCAGCAGCAAGGAAGAGGTCGTCACCGGGGAGCTGTTTTTT.

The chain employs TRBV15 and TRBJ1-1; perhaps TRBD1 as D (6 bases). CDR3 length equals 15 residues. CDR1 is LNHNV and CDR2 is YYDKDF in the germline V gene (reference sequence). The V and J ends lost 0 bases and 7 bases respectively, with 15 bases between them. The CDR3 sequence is CATSRDSLQGREAFF. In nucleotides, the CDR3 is TGTGCCACCAGCAGAGATTCCCTTCAGGGGCGTGAAGCTTTCTTT.

CDR3 in DNA: TGTGCCAGCAGTGATATACTGGGGCAGCAAGAGACCCAGTACTTC. It is translated as CASSDILGQQETQYF. J is TRBJ2-5 and V is TRBV6-1; tentatively, D is TRBD1 (5 bases). The CDR3 contains 15 residues. V lost 3 bases to trimming and J lost 2 bases, with 13 bases between them. Germline V gene lookup returns CDR1 MNHNS and CDR2 SASEGT.

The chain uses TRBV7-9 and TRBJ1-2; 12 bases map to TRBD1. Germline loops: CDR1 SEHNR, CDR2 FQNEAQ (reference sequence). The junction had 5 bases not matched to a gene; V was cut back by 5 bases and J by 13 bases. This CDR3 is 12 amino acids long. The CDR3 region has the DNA TGTGCCAGCAGCCGGGACAGGGGGCTTTTCACCTTC. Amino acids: CASSRDRGLFTF.

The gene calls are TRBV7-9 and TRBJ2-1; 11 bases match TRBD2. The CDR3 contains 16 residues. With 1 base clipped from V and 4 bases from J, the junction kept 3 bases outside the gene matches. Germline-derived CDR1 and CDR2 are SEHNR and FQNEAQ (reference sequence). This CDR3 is CASSLGIAGGYNEQFF. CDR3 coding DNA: TGTGCCAGCAGCTTAGGAATAGCGGGAGGGTACAATGAGCAGTTCTTC.

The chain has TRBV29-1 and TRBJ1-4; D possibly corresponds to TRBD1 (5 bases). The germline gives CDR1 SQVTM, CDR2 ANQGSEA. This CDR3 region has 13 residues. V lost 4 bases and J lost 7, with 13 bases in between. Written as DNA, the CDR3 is TGCAGCGTTGCTGGCAGGGACGGTGAAAAACTGTTTTTT. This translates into CSVAGRDGEKLFF.

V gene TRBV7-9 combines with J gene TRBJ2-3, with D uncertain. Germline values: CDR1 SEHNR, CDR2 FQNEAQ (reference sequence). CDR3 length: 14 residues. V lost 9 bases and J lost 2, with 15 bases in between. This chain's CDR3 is CASRNRSVTDTQYF. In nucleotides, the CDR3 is TGTGCCAGTCGAAACCGGAGTGTCACAGATACGCAGTATTTT.

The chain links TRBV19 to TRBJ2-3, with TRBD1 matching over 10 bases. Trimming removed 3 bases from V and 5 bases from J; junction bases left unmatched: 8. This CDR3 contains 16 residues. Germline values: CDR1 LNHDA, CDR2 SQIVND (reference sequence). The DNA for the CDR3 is TGTGCCAGTAGTATCCTCAGACAGGGGGCGCAAGATACGCAGTATTTT. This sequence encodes CASSILRQGAQDTQYF.

CDR3 amino acids: CASRGIAYNEQFF. CDR3 nucleotide sequence: TGTGCCAGTAGGGGTATCGCCTACAATGAGCAGTTCTTC. The rearrangement links TRBV19 to TRBJ2-1; D uncertain. Trimming shortened V by 6 bases and J by 2 bases, and 8 bases separated the two germline ends. The CDR3 contains 13 residues. Germline V gene data show CDR1 as LNHDA and CDR2 as SQIVND (reference sequence).

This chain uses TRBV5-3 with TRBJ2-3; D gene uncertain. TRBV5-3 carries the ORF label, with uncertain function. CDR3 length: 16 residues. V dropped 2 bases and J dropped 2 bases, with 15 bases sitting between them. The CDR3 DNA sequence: TGTGCCAGAAGCTTATGGGCGACCAGGTCCACAGATACGCAGTATTTT. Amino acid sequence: CARSLWATRSTDTQYF.

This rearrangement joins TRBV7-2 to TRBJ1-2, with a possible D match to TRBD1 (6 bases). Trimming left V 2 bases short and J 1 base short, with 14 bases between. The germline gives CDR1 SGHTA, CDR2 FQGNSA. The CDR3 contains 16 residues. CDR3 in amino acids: CASSLSGTLINYGYTF. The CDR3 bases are TGTGCCAGCAGCTTATCCGGGACACTAATTAACTATGGCTACACCTTC.